The 4 T cell receptor beta chains given below trace back to one sample, sequenced in a study of cytomegalovirus exposure and HLA in healthy donors. 60 Vbeta and 13 Jbeta primers were used in PCR. Sequencing used immunoSEQ multiplex PCR; TCRdb keeps in-frame clones, though not all of them. Recorded for this sample: 200,000 to 250,000 clones. The specimen sequenced was PBMCs. These receptors all stem from a girl aged 2 to 9 in good health and CMV-seropositive.

CDR3 sequence reads: CASSFQGPGQPQHF. DNA of the CDR3: TGTGCCAGCAGTTTCCAGGGGCCGGGGCAGCCCCAGCATTTT. V usage is TRBV27 and J usage is TRBJ1-5, with a weak D call TRBD1 (6 bases). Per germline, CDR1 MNHEY and CDR2 SMNVEV (reference sequence). This CDR3 has 14 residues. Trimming pared 3 bases from V and 7 bases from J, leaving 13 bases between.

The chain combines TRBV27 with TRBJ2-1, with 8 bases identical to TRBD2. Germline loops: CDR1 MNHEY, CDR2 SMNVEV (reference sequence). This CDR3 is 19 amino acids long. Trimming at V came to 0 bases and at J to 0 bases, leaving 10 bases not matched to a gene. CDR3 in amino acids: CASSLSMGASGSSYNEQFF. The CDR3 DNA reads TGTGCCAGCAGTTTATCGATGGGGGCGAGCGGGAGCTCCTACAATGAGCAGTTCTTC.

V gene TRBV30 combines with J gene TRBJ2-7, with TRBD1 identical over 8 bases. Per germline, CDR1 GTSNPN and CDR2 SVGIG (reference sequence). V shed 4 bases and J 4 bases; nucleotides not matched to a gene: 3. CDR3 length: 12 residues. CDR3 protein: CAWNTGGYEQYF. The CDR3 coding sequence is TGTGCCTGGAACACAGGGGGTTACGAGCAGTACTTC.

The rearrangement links TRBV7-9 to TRBJ2-1, with 8 bases lining up with TRBD1. Germline CDR1 and CDR2: SEHNR and FQNEAQ (reference sequence). The CDR3 extends over 15 amino acids. V was clipped by 1 base and J by 1 base; unmatched bases: 0. The CDR3: CASSLDRGSYNEQFF. For the CDR3, the DNA is TGTGCCAGCAGCTTAGACAGGGGGTCCTACAATGAGCAGTTCTTC.